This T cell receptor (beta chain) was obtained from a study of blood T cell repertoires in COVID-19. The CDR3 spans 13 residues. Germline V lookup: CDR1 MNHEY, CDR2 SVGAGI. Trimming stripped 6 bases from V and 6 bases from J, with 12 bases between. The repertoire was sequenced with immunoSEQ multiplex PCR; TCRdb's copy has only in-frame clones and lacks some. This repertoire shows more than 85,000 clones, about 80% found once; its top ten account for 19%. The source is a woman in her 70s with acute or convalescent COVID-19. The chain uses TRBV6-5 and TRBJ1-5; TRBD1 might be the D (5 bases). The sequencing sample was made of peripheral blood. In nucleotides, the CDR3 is TGTGCCAGCAGCGCTTTCGGGGGTCAGCCCCAGCATTTT. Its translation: CASSAFGGQPQHF.